The 18 T cell receptor beta chains below were found in one sample sequenced in a study of beta chain features in type 1 diabetes. Study-level points and caveats: Significant though moderate, a shortening of TCRB CDR3s appeared in all four CD4+ subsets of Type 1 diabetes patients.

These TCRs are of unknown antigen specificity. Expressed TCRB transcripts were sequenced because the isolated RNA had all been reverse transcribed beforehand. Assay: immunoSEQ multiplex PCR; the TCRdb copy retains only in-frame clones and omits some. The repertoire holds approximately 600,000 clones, with over 10% as singletons. The sequenced material came from naive CD4+ T cells from blood. The origin of the receptors is a man aged 25-40 years with type 1 diabetes.

Details on this clone: The same CDR3 arises from other DNA sequences in this sample as well. The V gene is TRBV2, the J gene TRBJ1-5; no firm D call. The CDR3 is 14 amino acids. Trimming removed 5 bases from V and 4 bases from J, with 12 bases in between. The V gene's germline CDR1 is SNHLY and CDR2 FYNNEI. The CDR3 sequence is CASSLGSGNQPQHF. CDR3 nucleotides: TGTGCCAGCAGTCTAGGGAGCGGTAATCAGCCCCAGCATTTT.

This clone was observed a handful of times. The chain joins TRBV5-1 to TRBJ1-5; 7 bases align to TRBD1. CDR3 length: 15 amino acids. The trim removed 3 bases at V and 5 bases at J, leaving 8 bases unmatched. CDR1 SGHRS and CDR2 YFSETQ come from the germline V gene. The CDR3 DNA follows: TGCGCCAGCAGCTGGTCGGGACAGAGGGATCAGCCCCAGCATTTT. Translated, it gives CASSWSGQRDQPQHF. Drawing the rest from reference TRBV5-1 and TRBJ1-5, the complete variable domain is KAGVTQTPRYLIKTRGQQVTLSCSPISGHRSVSWYQQTPGQGLQFLFEYFSETQRNKGNFPGRFSGRQFSNSRSEMNVSTLELGDSALYLCASSWSGQRDQPQHFGDGTRLSIL.

This clone was seen only a few times. This chain connects TRBV4-3 to TRBJ1-1, with 9 bases that match TRBD1. Trimming removed 1 base from V and 3 bases from J; junction bases left unmatched: 12. CDR1 and CDR2 (germline): LGHNA, YSLEER. The CDR3 has 18 amino acids. The CDR3 reads CASSQGSGRTGADTEAFF. As DNA, the CDR3 is TGCGCCAGCAGCCAAGGGTCCGGAAGGACAGGGGCAGACACTGAAGCTTTCTTT.

The CDR3 DNA reads as TGTGCCAGCAGCTCCTTGGGGACAGGGTTTTACAATGAGCAGTTCTTC. Translation: CASSSLGTGFYNEQFF. The gene calls are TRBV14 and TRBJ2-1; 9 nucleotides line up with TRBD1. The CDR3 runs to 16 residues. V shed 5 bases and J 4 bases; nucleotides not matched to a gene: 9. CDR1 and CDR2 (germline): SGHDN, FVKESK.

This clone was observed a few times. This chain connects TRBV18 to TRBJ1-1; 7 bases map to TRBD1. CDR1 is KGHSH, CDR2 LQKENI, per germline. J lost 1 base, V lost 5 bases, and 7 bases had no gene match. This CDR3 region has 15 residues. CDR3 sequence (DNA): TGTGCCAGCTCATCTACAGGGGAGGGGAACACTGAAGCTTTCTTT. Encoded protein: CASSSTGEGNTEAFF.

The gene calls are TRBV28 and TRBJ1-2, with D perhaps TRBD1 (6 bases). Trimming left V 4 bases short and J 2 bases short, with 11 bases between. The CDR3 covers 14 residues. Germline V CDR1 and CDR2: MDHEN, SYDVKM. As DNA, the CDR3 is TGTGCCAGCAGTTGGGGGGCAGTGAACTATGGCTACACCTTC. Protein product: CASSWGAVNYGYTF.

The chain joins TRBV18 to TRBJ2-7, with D uncertain. The V gene's germline CDR1 is KGHSH and CDR2 LQKENI. The CDR3 loop spans 13 amino acids. With 3 bases removed from V and 3 bases from J, the gap between germline ends came to 9 bases. The CDR3 spells CASSPAADYEQYF. The DNA for the CDR3 is TGTGCCAGCTCACCTGCGGCCGACTACGAGCAGTACTTC.

This clone was seen only a few times. V gene TRBV6-1 combines with J gene TRBJ2-2, with 7 bases that match TRBD1. This CDR3 has 15 amino acids. Per the germline V gene, CDR1 is MNHNS and CDR2 is SASEGT. With V trimmed by 4 bases and J by 4 bases, 6 bases remained unmatched. CDR3 bases: TGTGCCAGCAGTGCCGGGACAGCGGTCACCGGGGAGCTGTTTTTT. It encodes CASSAGTAVTGELFF.

In this sample, this clone turned up a few times. V gene TRBV5-1 combines with J gene TRBJ2-1; D might be TRBD1 (6 bases). The CDR3 covers 14 residues. Germline CDR1 reads SGHRS; CDR2 reads YFSETQ. V lost 4 bases and J 6 bases, leaving 14 bases between the germline ends. CDR3 DNA: TGCGCCAGCAGCCGGCTTCAGGGGTCCAATGAGCAGTTCTTC. It yields the protein CASSRLQGSNEQFF.

This chain joins TRBV19 and TRBJ1-2, with 7 bases that match TRBD1. J gave up 7 bases and V 9 bases, and 8 bases lay outside the gene matches. Looked up from germline, CDR1 is LNHDA and CDR2 is SQIVND (reference sequence). This CDR3 contains 12 residues. For the CDR3, the DNA is TGTGCCAGCCCCGGGACAGTCGTTGGCTACACCTTC. Encoded protein: CASPGTVVGYTF.

The J gene is TRBJ1-1, the V gene TRBV5-1; D is unresolved. V dropped 4 bases and J dropped 4 bases, with 14 bases sitting between them. Per the germline V gene, CDR1 is SGHRS and CDR2 is YFSETQ. The CDR3 is 14 residues long. The CDR3 protein is CASSIDPTSTEAFF. CDR3 sequence (DNA): TGCGCCAGCAGCATTGACCCAACTAGCACTGAAGCTTTCTTT.

This clone occurred a few times. V usage is TRBV13 and J usage is TRBJ2-4; D assignment may be TRBD1 or TRBD2 (5 bases each). Germline loops: CDR1 PRHDT, CDR2 FYEKMQ (reference sequence). V was shortened by 4 bases and J by 6 bases, with 19 bases between the two germline ends. This CDR3 is built from 16 residues. This CDR3 is CASSSSGPSALNIQYF. The DNA for the CDR3 is TGTGCCAGCAGCTCCTCGGGACCCTCCGCATTAAACATTCAGTACTTC.

V is TRBV28 and J is TRBJ1-4; D uncertain. Germline values: CDR1 MDHEN, CDR2 SYDVKM. V was clipped by 6 bases and J by 8 bases, with 7 bases between them. The CDR3 loop spans 11 amino acids. Here the CDR3 reads CASRIGEKLFF. CDR3 bases: TGTGCCAGCAGGATCGGGGAAAAACTGTTTTTT.

This clone was seen only a few times. The chain combines TRBV13 with TRBJ1-4; D gene unclear. V lost 1 base to trimming and J lost 0 bases, with 9 bases between them. The length of the CDR3 is 16 residues. Per the germline V gene, CDR1 is PRHDT and CDR2 is FYEKMQ (reference sequence). The CDR3 reads CASSLARPATNEKLFF. The CDR3 DNA reads as TGTGCCAGCAGCTTAGCCAGGCCTGCAACTAATGAAAAACTGTTTTTT.

This clone was seen only a few times. The J gene is TRBJ1-2, the V gene TRBV9; TRBD1 agrees at 8 bases. CDR3 length: 16 residues. V dropped 0 bases and J dropped 8; count of bases not matched to a gene: 12. CDR1 and CDR2 from the germline V gene are SGDLS and YYNGEE. This chain's CDR3 is CASSVEVGRGREGYTF. CDR3 in DNA: TGTGCCAGCAGCGTAGAAGTAGGCAGGGGGCGCGAGGGCTACACCTTC.

There are a few counts of this clone. This sequence joins TRBV19 and TRBJ1-2, with D possibly matching TRBD1 (5 bases). With 7 bases removed from V and 1 base from J, the gap between germline ends came to 16 bases. CDR1 is LNHDA, CDR2 SQIVND, per germline (reference sequence). This CDR3 contains 15 residues. As DNA, the CDR3 is TGTGCCAGTACGGGCAGGCTGGGGGTTAACTATGGCTACACCTTC. It is translated as CASTGRLGVNYGYTF.

The rearrangement joins TRBV11-2 to TRBJ1-1; D call uncertain. From germline, CDR1 is SGHAT and CDR2 FQNNGV. Trimming cost V 2 bases and J 1 base, with 11 bases left between them. The CDR3 sequence is 15 residues long. The CDR3 sequence is CASSLWSDGNTEAFF. CDR3 coding DNA: TGTGCCAGCAGCTTATGGTCGGACGGGAACACTGAAGCTTTCTTT.

This clone was recorded a few times. The gene calls are TRBV9 and TRBJ2-5, with 8 bases fitting TRBD1. Germline V gene data show CDR1 as SGDLS and CDR2 as YYNGEE. V shed 0 bases, J shed 1 base, and the junction held 2 bases outside the gene matches. The CDR3 has 15 residues. In DNA, the CDR3 is TGTGCCAGCAGCGTAGCGACAGGGGTCCAAGAGACCCAGTACTTC. Its protein product is CASSVATGVQETQYF. The full variable domain, completed using reference TRBV9 and TRBJ2-5, is DSGVTQTPKHLITATGQRVTLRCSPRSGDLSVYWYQQSLDQGLQFLIQYYNGEERAKGNILERFSAQQFPDLHSELNLSSLELGDSALYFCASSVATGVQETQYFGPGTRLLVL.